This T cell receptor beta chain emerged from a study of vaccination and CD4 T cells after COVID-19 (dated by TCRdb to between 2021 and 2024). With respect to the entire study: Convalescent patients had a positive SARS-CoV-2 result on nasal swab PCR, and of these patients, several had mild disease and one had severe disease. Six males and four females were included in the convalescent cohort, with two Hispanic individuals, seven Caucasians, two Asians and one multiracial person represented. Participants got two doses of the Pfizer-BioNTech BNT162b2 vaccine (n=8) or two doses of the Moderna mRNA-1273 vaccine (n=2). Post-COVID blood samples were collected from convalescent patients a median of approximately 100 days after diagnosis, with a range of roughly 35 to 161 days. Post-vaccine blood samples were taken a median of around 70 days after the second vaccine dose, with a range of roughly 13 to 250 days. For stimulating the cultures, overlapping spike peptide pools were used, derived from SARS-CoV-2 as well as from the common cold coronaviruses HCoV-NL63, HCoV-OC43 and HCoV-229E. Control cultures received a CEFX viral epitope pool as the positive control, an HIV-1 Nef peptide pool as the negative control, or no peptide. In ten to eleven COVID-19 convalescent patients and several infection-naive healthy vaccine recipients, the spike-specific CD4+ TCR repertoire before mRNA vaccination was compared with the repertoire after mRNA vaccination. What the research found in general, with its limitations: An increase in the median number of SARS-CoV-2-reactive clonotypes from 20 to 25 after infection to 38 after vaccination was observed, but the change was not found to be significant. In convalescent patients, nearly all vaccine-specific clones (304 of 307) were found to be mono-reactive for SARS-CoV-2 spike rather than cross-reactive with common cold coronaviruses. In convalescent patients, a median around 90% of post-vaccine SARS-CoV-2-reactive clones were detected only after vaccination, suggesting vaccine-specific priming. The study included relatively few convalescent patients and did not analyze early timepoints after natural infection.

A few counts support this clonotype. What this receptor recognizes is not known. No clone much larger than this one lies a single base away; base qualities are absent. What the treatment or condition label conveys for this sample: approximately 11-day PBMC culture with coronavirus spike peptide pools or control peptides (ViraFEST assay). The ViraFEST assay was used in the study, in which antigen-specific T cells were expanded with peptide pools and expanded clonotypes were subsequently identified by TCR sequencing. The positive SARS-CoV-2 PCR tests of the convalescent patients were dated from March to December 2020, before the Alpha, Beta and Delta variants emerged in the United States. Some 2 million PBMCs per well were cultured in IMDM with about 5% human AB serum and approximately 10 IU/ml IL-2, plus 10 ug/ml peptide pools. Half of the culture medium was replaced with fresh IL-2-containing medium on days 3 and 7. After 10 to 11 days of culture, CD4+ T cells were isolated by negative selection using the EasySep CD4+ T cell isolation kit. PBMCs were separated from whole blood using Ficoll-Paque Plus gradient centrifugation and then either used fresh or cryopreserved at -140C. Triplicate wells were generally used for each culture condition.

According to the germline V gene (reference sequence), CDR1 reads DFQATT and CDR2 reads SNEGSKA. At the junction V is shortened by 6 bases and J by 2 bases; bases outside the gene matches: 7. Including the terminal cysteine and phenylalanine, the CDR3 comprises 14 residues. The retained sequence is limited to the CDR3, 42 bases, with the frame set at the first base. The method was PCR. DNA from cultured CD4+ T cells was subjected to TCR sequencing with the Oncomine TCR Beta short-read assay at the Johns Hopkins FTIC core. The QIAamp micro DNA kit was used to extract genomic DNA from the cultured CD4+ T cells. Oncomine TCR Beta libraries made from cultured CD4+ T cells were pooled using unique dual indexes and sequenced on an Illumina iSeq 100. The paper's processing steps were these. Non-productive sequences were removed, and CDR3s not starting with C, not ending with F or W, or shorter than 7 amino acids were discarded. Antigen-specific clonotypes were identified with the MANAFEST web application by comparing peptide-stimulated wells with reference and other culture wells. For a clone to be called positive, the clone needed an FDR below 0.05, an odds ratio above 5, and a productive frequency above 0.1% in at least two of three replicate wells. Clonotypes that were significantly expanded in both SARS-CoV-2 spike wells and at least one common cold coronavirus spike condition were defined as cross-reactive. CDR3 homology was assessed with Levenshtein distances (stringdist) and unrooted phylogenetic trees (ape) in R version 3.6.1. TCRdb redid the processing of the public reads, applying fastp at Q25 and MiXCR, and retained in-frame beta chains. Rows are combined by CDR3 protein, so each entry shows the most common genes and DNA. It is TCRdb's table, rather than the study itself, that gives the V and J calls and clone size. In this sample the table shows 7,500 to 10,000 distinct CDR3 sequences, around 56% of which occur a single time. Roughly 7.2% of the sample comes from the top ten.

This receptor chain uses TRBV20-1 and TRBJ2-7; 10 of the junction bases match TRBD1. The sequencing input was CD4+ T cells from blood, cultured in vitro. The sequence was collected from a human donor who had recovered from COVID-19. The CDR3 region reads CSAAGQGFTYEQYF. The DNA sequence is given as TGCAGTGCAGCGGGACAGGGGTTTACCTACGAGCAGTACTTC.